The present T cell receptor (beta chain) was sequenced within a study of cytomegalovirus exposure and HLA in healthy donors. Primers for the PCR totalled 60 Vbeta and 13 Jbeta. In the original analysis: The count from a later analysis was 79 million or so unique TCR beta chains, some 11 million of them shared. Data came from immunoSEQ multiplex PCR; TCRdb stores just in-frame clones and leaves some out. The V and J calls and clone size come from that table; D and trimming were worked out from the DNA. The table shows over 100,000 clones, with roughly 65% occurring only once. Broader study findings: A highly shared variant cluster was judged a likely technical artifact. A previous analysis found most TCR beta V segments productive roughly 87% or roughly 30% of the time.

This CDR3 contains 14 residues. V lost 5 bases to trimming and J lost 5 bases; unmatched junction nucleotides: 5. CDR1 and CDR2 from the germline V gene are SNHLY and FYNNEI. Regarding this clone: The antigen remains unidentified.

The V gene is TRBV2, the J gene TRBJ1-5; 8 nucleotides line up with TRBD1. This sequence was found in a man aged 40-49 years in good health and CMV-seropositive. The sequenced sample consisted of PBMCs. This chain's CDR3 is CASSPGQGDQPQHF. The CDR3 DNA sequence: TGTGCCAGCAGTCCAGGACAGGGCGATCAGCCCCAGCATTTT.